This TCR beta chain emerged from a study of neurological immune-mediated disorders. The study, taken as a whole, reports: No link was found between any clinical or MRI feature and the multiple sclerosis repertoire cluster. Multiple sclerosis, the disease with the least TCR clonal expansion, fell below healthy controls, whereas HTLV-1-associated myelopathy showed the most.

Each TCR transcript was tagged with a 10-nucleotide random UMI during 5'RACE. TCRdb ran MiXCR on the 5' RACE reads and lists one entry per CDR3 protein. The sample has tens of thousands of distinct CDR3 sequences; more than 3% are singletons. This clonotype has a count of ten or more. Its cognate antigen is unknown. V was clipped by 4 bases and J by 0 bases, with 10 bases between them. The CDR3 has 15 residues. The germline CDR1 and CDR2 sequences are SGHVS and FQNEAQ. Sequences were obtained from CD4+ T cells from blood. The chain is built from TRBV7-8 and TRBJ1-3, with unresolved D. The sequence was collected from a woman in her 40s with multiple sclerosis. CDR3 loop: CASSSQIFSGNTIYF. Here the CDR3 DNA reads TGTGCCAGCAGCTCACAGATTTTCTCTGGAAACACCATATATTTT.